These 10 T cell receptor beta chains were sequenced from one sample in a study of shared clonotypes between healthy human individuals. The protocol was immunoSEQ multiplex PCR, while the TCRdb copy is restricted to in-frame clones and leaves out a portion. The sample contains approximately 1,000,000 clones, roughly 74% of which appear only once. Sequenced sample: memory CD4+ T cells from PBMCs. Subset indicated: CD45RA-negative fraction. Receptors were obtained from a man younger than 30 in good health. Some clones in this sample may be carry-over from other donors' samples.

This rearrangement joins TRBV27 to TRBJ2-3; the D is unclear. The CDR3 totals 14 residues. Germline CDR1 reads MNHEY; CDR2 reads SMNVEV (reference sequence). Trimming cost V 8 bases and J 2 bases, with 14 bases left between them. The CDR3 protein is CASRTPQHTDTQYF. As DNA, the CDR3 is TGTGCCAGCCGGACGCCCCAACACACAGATACGCAGTATTTT.

The chain carries TRBV5-4 and TRBJ2-2, with 9 bases identical to TRBD2. The V gene's germline CDR1 is SGHNT and CDR2 YYREEE (reference sequence). This CDR3 has 16 amino acids. Trimming removed 4 bases from V and 0 bases from J; junction bases left unmatched: 4. The CDR3 reads CASSPLAGSNTGELFF. The CDR3 region has the DNA TGTGCCAGCAGCCCCCTAGCGGGATCGAACACCGGGGAGCTGTTTTTT.

With respect to this clone: Other DNA variants within this sample encode the same CDR3. The chain links TRBV7-3 to TRBJ2-6, with D perhaps being TRBD1 or TRBD2 (5 bases each). Germline V lookup: CDR1 SGHTA, CDR2 FQGTGA. CDR3 length equals 15 residues. The V end was cut by 2 bases, the J end by 1 base, with 6 bases between. This CDR3 is CASSLGGSGANVLTF. In nucleotides, the CDR3 is TGTGCCAGCAGCTTAGGGGGATCTGGGGCCAACGTCCTGACTTTC.

V is TRBV29-1 and J is TRBJ1-1; D is uncertain. V was pared by 6 bases and J by 9 bases, with 23 bases between. The germline V gene has CDR1 SQVTM and CDR2 ANQGSEA. The CDR3 extends over 14 amino acids. The CDR3 loop reads CSVATQSSSKKAFF. CDR3 bases: TGCAGCGTCGCGACGCAGAGTTCCAGTAAAAAAGCTTTCTTT.

The chain has TRBV5-1 and TRBJ1-5; maybe TRBD1 (6 bases). This CDR3 spans 14 amino acids. Trimming pared 0 bases from V and 7 bases from J, leaving 11 bases between. Germline CDR1 SGHRS, CDR2 YFSETQ. The chain's CDR3 is CASSLVGGGQPQHF. For the CDR3, the DNA is TGCGCCAGCAGCTTGGTAGGGGGTGGGCAGCCCCAGCATTTT. The full variable domain, with the rest looked up from reference TRBV5-1 and TRBJ1-5, is KAGVTQTPRYLIKTRGQQVTLSCSPISGHRSVSWYQQTPGQGLQFLFEYFSETQRNKGNFPGRFSGRQFSNSRSEMNVSTLELGDSALYLCASSLVGGGQPQHFGDGTRLSIL.

This clone was seen a single time. A single base is all that separates this from a far larger clone, so a read error is likely. The chain employs TRBV2 and TRBJ1-3, with D uncertain. V was shortened by 9 bases and J by 0 bases, with 9 bases between the two germline ends. CDR1 and CDR2 from the germline V gene are SNHLY and FYNNEI. This CDR3 comprises 13 residues. In DNA form, the CDR3 reads TGTGCCAGGGAACCGAACTCTGGAAACACCATATATTTT. This sequence encodes CAREPNSGNTIYF.

V gene TRBV5-6 combines with J gene TRBJ2-1, with TRBD2 identical over 7 bases. V was clipped by 4 bases and J by 2 bases; unmatched bases: 6. Germline loops: CDR1 SGHDT, CDR2 YYEEEE. The length of the CDR3 is 15 residues. CDR3 in DNA: TGTGCCAGCAGCATTACTAGCGCTCCCTACAATGAGCAGTTCTTC. As protein: CASSITSAPYNEQFF.

V is TRBV11-2 and J is TRBJ2-7; 11 nucleotides match TRBD2. The CDR3 spans 15 residues. The V segment lost 4 bases and the J segment 3 bases; nucleotides outside the gene matches: 5. Per the germline V gene, CDR1 is SGHAT and CDR2 is FQNNGV. The CDR3: CASSSLAGDLYEQYF. CDR3 DNA sequence: TGTGCCAGCAGCTCACTAGCGGGAGATCTCTACGAGCAGTACTTC.

The V call is TRBV12-2, the J call TRBJ2-3; no check of the table's D call, TRBD1, against the DNA was made. TRBV12-2 corresponds to a pseudogene. The CDR3 length is 21 residues. The CDR3 nucleotides are TGTGCAAGTCGCTTAAAGCATATAACCGAGGGGCCCACAGGGGGGTCAGATACGCAGTATTTT. Its translation: CASRLKHITEGPTGGSDTQYF.

This sequence joins TRBV11-2 and TRBJ2-7; 10 bases agree with TRBD1. The CDR3 length is 14 residues. The germline gives CDR1 SGHAT, CDR2 FQNNGV. The V and J ends lost 4 bases and 6 bases, in that order; junction bases with no gene match: 6. This CDR3 is CASSWPGQGIEQYF. The CDR3 DNA reads as TGTGCCAGCAGCTGGCCGGGACAGGGGATCGAGCAGTACTTC. The full variable domain, rest sourced from reference TRBV11-2 and TRBJ2-7, is EAGVAQSPRYKIIEKRQSVAFWCNPISGHATLYWYQQILGQGPKLLIQFQNNGVVDDSQLPKDRFSAERLKGVDSTLKIQPAKLEDSAVYLCASSWPGQGIEQYFGPGTRLTVT.